This T cell receptor (beta chain) was retrieved from a study of blood T cell repertoires in COVID-19. About the study: Samples of COVID-19 (acute and convalescent) were obtained from the United States, Italy and Spain. PBMCs, B-cell-depleted T cells, or T cells provided the cDNA or gDNA that made up the material.

Germline values: CDR1 SEHNR, CDR2 FQNEAQ (reference sequence). The CDR3 totals 13 residues. V was trimmed by 5 bases and J by 2 bases, leaving 10 bases between them. Patients in Seattle were enrolled during active infection, then followed longitudinally. Method: immunoSEQ multiplex PCR; TCRdb's copy keeps in-frame clones and lacks some. Found here are tens of thousands of clones, 65% to 90% of them singletons; the top ten hold 6.9%. The source material was peripheral blood. The chain links TRBV7-9 to TRBJ2-7; D might be TRBD1 (6 bases). The TCR comes from a man younger than 45 with COVID-19, enrolled during active disease. The CDR3 DNA follows: TGTGCCAGCAGCCCCGACAGGCCCTACGAGCAGTACTTC. This encodes CASSPDRPYEQYF.